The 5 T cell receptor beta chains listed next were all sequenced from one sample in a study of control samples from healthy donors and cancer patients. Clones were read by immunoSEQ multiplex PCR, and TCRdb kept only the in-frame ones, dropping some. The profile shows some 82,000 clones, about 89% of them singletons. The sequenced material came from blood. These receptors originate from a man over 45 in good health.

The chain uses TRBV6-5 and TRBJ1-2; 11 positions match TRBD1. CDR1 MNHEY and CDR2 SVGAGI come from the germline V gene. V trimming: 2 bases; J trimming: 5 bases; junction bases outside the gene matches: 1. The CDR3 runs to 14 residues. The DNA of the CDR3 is TGTGCCAGCAGTTACGGGACAGGGGGGTATGGCTACACCTTC. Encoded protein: CASSYGTGGYGYTF.

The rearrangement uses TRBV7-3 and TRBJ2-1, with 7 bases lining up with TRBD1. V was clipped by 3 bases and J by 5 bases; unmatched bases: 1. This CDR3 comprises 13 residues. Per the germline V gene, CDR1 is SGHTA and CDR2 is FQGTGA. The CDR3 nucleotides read TGTGCCAGCAGCTTGACAGGGAACAATGAGCAGTTCTTC. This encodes CASSLTGNNEQFF.

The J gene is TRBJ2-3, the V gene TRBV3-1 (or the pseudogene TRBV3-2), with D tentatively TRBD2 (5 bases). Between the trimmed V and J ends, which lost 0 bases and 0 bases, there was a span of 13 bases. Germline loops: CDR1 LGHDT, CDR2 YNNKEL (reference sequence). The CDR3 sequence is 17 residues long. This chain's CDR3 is CASSQDTGENSTDTQYF. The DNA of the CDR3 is TGTGCCAGCAGCCAAGATACCGGGGAAAATAGCACAGATACGCAGTATTTT.

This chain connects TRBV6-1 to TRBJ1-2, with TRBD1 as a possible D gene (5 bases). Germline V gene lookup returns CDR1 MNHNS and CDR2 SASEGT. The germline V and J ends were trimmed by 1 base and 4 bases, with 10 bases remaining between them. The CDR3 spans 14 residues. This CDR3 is CASSEVRGSYGYTF. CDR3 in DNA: TGTGCCAGCAGTGAAGTAAGGGGTAGCTATGGCTACACCTTC.

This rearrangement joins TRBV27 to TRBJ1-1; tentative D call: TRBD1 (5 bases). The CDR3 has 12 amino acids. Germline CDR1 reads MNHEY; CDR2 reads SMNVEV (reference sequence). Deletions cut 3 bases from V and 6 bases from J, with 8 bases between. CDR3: CASSFTGAEAFF. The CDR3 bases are TGTGCCAGCAGTTTTACAGGCGCTGAAGCTTTCTTT.